This note documents a single T cell receptor (beta chain) sequence. The antigen remains undetermined. This sample stems from a study of human versus mouse CDR3 diversity and MHC coevolution. Across the whole study: Reported immunoSEQ sensitivity was one in 200,000 T cells, with reduced amplification bias.

Trimming took 3 bases from V and 1 from J, leaving 10 bases between them. The germline CDR1 and CDR2 sequences are KGHSH and LQKENI. CDR3 length: 14 residues. Sequenced by immunoSEQ multiplex PCR; TCRdb stores in-frame clones only, minus some. Of tens of thousands of clones detected, 80% to 95% appear once; the ten largest clones hold roughly 1.3%. Cells were CD45RO-negative CD62L-positive naive CD4 T cells sorted from PBMCs. Study-wide findings and caveats: The lowest clonal inequality scores came from most of the three human donors. By iCHAO1, human TCR beta clonotypes numbered roughly 1.7 million, the most.

This receptor was taken from a person aged 30-69 years in good health. This chain uses TRBV18 with TRBJ2-7, with D possibly being TRBD1 (6 bases). The source material was naive CD4+ T cells from blood. The subset denotes: CD45RO-negative CD62L-positive naive CD4 T cells. CDR3 residues: CASSPAQGSYEQYF. CDR3 bases: TGTGCCAGCTCACCCGCTCAGGGGTCCTACGAGCAGTACTTC.